These 3 T cell receptor beta chains originate from one sample sequenced in a study of T-cell reconstitution after alpha-beta-depleted transplantation in children. TCRbeta library construction was performed incorporating unique molecular identifiers. From the PCR reads, TCRdb called clonotypes with MiXCR, one entry per CDR3 protein. The table includes about 210,000 distinct CDR3 sequences, approximately 17% detected once. The sequencing here drew on PBMCs, mostly from graft donor cells, taken 360 days after TCRalphabeta/CD19-depleted stem cell transplant. These receptors were collected from a male patient aged 2 to 10 who had a stem cell transplant for acute lymphoblastic leukemia, so the T cells may come from the graft donor.

This clonotype was seen a handful of times. This chain joins TRBV4-2 and TRBJ1-5; a possible D gene is TRBD1 (5 bases). Trimming stripped 4 bases from V and 6 bases from J, with 19 bases between. Per germline, CDR1 LGHNA and CDR2 YNFKEQ. The CDR3 sequence is 16 residues long. The chain's CDR3 is CASSRFRGAAGQPQHF. The CDR3 DNA is TGTGCCAGCAGCCGATTTCGGGGCGCGGCGGGTCAGCCCCAGCATTTT.

This chain joins TRBV27 and TRBJ1-2; no reliable D call. Germline-derived CDR1 and CDR2 are MNHEY and SMNVEV (reference sequence). The CDR3 spans 12 residues. V was cut by 5 bases and J by 5 bases, with 9 bases left in between. The CDR3 region is CASSPRLYGYTF. In DNA form, the CDR3 reads TGTGCCAGCAGTCCCCGACTATATGGCTACACCTTC.

This clonotype was recorded a few times. The chain is built from TRBV20-1 and TRBJ2-2; unclear D gene. The germline V and J ends were trimmed by 5 bases and 5 bases, with 15 bases remaining between them. Germline values: CDR1 DFQATT, CDR2 SNEGSKA (reference sequence). There are 14 residues in the CDR3. CDR3 sequence reads: CSAQPLSSTGELFF. In nucleotides, the CDR3 is TGCAGTGCTCAGCCCCTTTCTTCAACCGGGGAGCTGTTTTTT.